This entry lists 19 T cell receptor beta chains sequenced from one sample in a study of T cell changes during pregnancy in multiple sclerosis. Here immunoSEQ multiplex PCR was the method, and the copy in TCRdb shows in-frame clones only, minus some. The sample includes 45,000 to 55,000 clones, roughly 88% of them seen just once. The material was CD4+ T cells from peripheral blood mononuclear cells, obtained in the second trimester of pregnancy. The receptors shown here come from a female donor with multiple sclerosis, enrolled in a pregnancy study.

V usage is TRBV9 and J usage is TRBJ2-1; tentatively, D is TRBD2 (5 bases). The CDR3 length is 15 residues. The germline V gene encodes CDR1 SGDLS and CDR2 YYNGEE. With 0 bases removed from V and 1 base from J, the gap between germline ends came to 8 bases. CDR3: CASSVGPGSYNEQFF. CDR3 nucleotides: TGTGCCAGCAGCGTAGGGCCGGGGTCCTACAATGAGCAGTTCTTC.

This clone occurred a few times. CDR3 coding DNA: TGTGCCAGCAGCGTAGGATGGGCGAATCAGCCCCAGCATTTT. Protein sequence: CASSVGWANQPQHF. This chain uses TRBV9 with TRBJ1-5; D gene ambiguous. The CDR3 contains 14 residues. Per germline, CDR1 SGDLS and CDR2 YYNGEE. The V gene lost 0 bases and the J gene lost 4 bases, with 8 bases spanning the gap.

The sample holds one count of this clone. This sequence joins TRBV9 and TRBJ1-2, with D possibly TRBD1 on 6 matching bases. The CDR3 is 15 amino acids. The V gene's germline CDR1 is SGDLS and CDR2 YYNGEE. V was cut by 3 bases and J by 6 bases, with 18 bases left in between. In DNA form, the CDR3 reads TGTGCCAGCAGCGCAGTAAAACAGGGTAGGAATGGCTACACCTTC. Translated: CASSAVKQGRNGYTF. Using reference TRBV9 and TRBJ1-2 for the parts outside the CDR3, the full variable domain is DSGVTQTPKHLITATGQRVTLRCSPRSGDLSVYWYQQSLDQGLQFLIQYYNGEERAKGNILERFSAQQFPDLHSELNLSSLELGDSALYFCASSAVKQGRNGYTFGSGTRLTVV.

J is TRBJ2-2 and V is TRBV7-2; 8 nucleotides agree with TRBD2. V lost 0 bases, J lost 1 base, and 1 base stayed unmatched. Germline CDR1 reads SGHTA; CDR2 reads FQGNSA. The length of the CDR3 is 16 residues. CDR3 region: CASSLAGLGNTGELFF. CDR3 DNA sequence: TGTGCCAGCAGCTTAGCGGGACTAGGGAACACCGGGGAGCTGTTTTTT.

The CDR3 protein is CASSELTGGSETQYF. The CDR3 coding sequence is TGTGCCAGCAGTGAACTGACAGGGGGATCAGAGACCCAGTACTTC. The J gene is TRBJ2-5, the V gene TRBV6-1; TRBD1 agrees at 9 bases. CDR1 MNHNS and CDR2 SASEGT come from the germline V gene. V shed 2 bases, J shed 4 bases, and the junction held 5 bases outside the gene matches. The CDR3 is made up of 15 amino acids.

The chain employs TRBV5-1 and TRBJ1-6, with D perhaps matching TRBD1 (6 bases). CDR3 length: 15 residues. V lost 1 base and J 13 bases, leaving 18 bases between the germline ends. From germline, CDR1 is SGHRS and CDR2 YFSETQ. The CDR3 spells CASSLTGTREGPLHF. In DNA form, the CDR3 reads TGCGCCAGCAGCTTGACCGGGACACGGGAGGGGCCCCTCCACTTT.

This rearrangement joins TRBV19 to TRBJ1-3, with D possibly matching TRBD1 (5 bases). The V end lost 7 bases, the J end lost 0 bases, and 7 bases lay between the germline ends. Looked up from germline, CDR1 is LNHDA and CDR2 is SQIVND (reference sequence). There are 13 residues in the CDR3. The CDR3 region has the DNA TGTGCCAGTACCGACAGCTCTGGAAACACCATATATTTT. The encoded protein is CASTDSSGNTIYF.

V gene TRBV5-1 combines with J gene TRBJ2-5; 10 bases line up with TRBD2. The CDR3 covers 15 residues. Trimming removed 3 bases from V and 1 base from J; junction bases left unmatched: 3. The germline CDR1 and CDR2 sequences are SGHRS and YFSETQ. In DNA form, the CDR3 reads TGCGCCAGCAGCTCCACTAGCGGGATCCAAGAGACCCAGTACTTC. It is translated as CASSSTSGIQETQYF. Together with reference TRBV5-1 and TRBJ2-5, the CDR3 gives the full variable domain: KAGVTQTPRYLIKTRGQQVTLSCSPISGHRSVSWYQQTPGQGLQFLFEYFSETQRNKGNFPGRFSGRQFSNSRSEMNVSTLELGDSALYLCASSSTSGIQETQYFGPGTRLLVL.

J is TRBJ1-2 and V is TRBV7-9; maybe TRBD1 (5 bases). The CDR3 length is 15 residues. V was shortened by 3 bases and J by 4 bases, with 15 bases between the two germline ends. CDR1 SEHNR and CDR2 FQNEAQ come from the germline V gene (reference sequence). CDR3 sequence: CASSFSPGIFYGYTF. Written as DNA, the CDR3 is TGTGCCAGCAGCTTCAGTCCAGGGATTTTCTATGGCTACACCTTC. The full variable domain, with the rest looked up from reference TRBV7-9 and TRBJ1-2, is DTGVSQNPRHKITKRGQNVTFRCDPISEHNRLYWYRQTLGQGPEFLTYFQNEAQLEKSRLLSDRFSAERPKGSFSTLEIQRTEQGDSAMYLCASSFSPGIFYGYTFGSGTRLTVV.

The chain employs TRBV25-1 and TRBJ2-1, with 10 bases that match TRBD1. The CDR3 is made up of 18 amino acids. CDR1 is MGHDK and CDR2 is SYGVNS in the germline V gene. With 6 bases clipped from V and 2 bases from J, the junction kept 13 bases outside the gene matches. CDR3 DNA: TGTGCCAGCAGCGGTCCTCCCCCCGACAGGGGGCCCTACAATGAGCAGTTCTTC. Translated: CASSGPPPDRGPYNEQFF.

The V gene is TRBV7-9, the J gene TRBJ1-4; 7 nucleotides align to TRBD1. The V segment lost 4 bases and the J segment 7 bases; nucleotides outside the gene matches: 6. The CDR3 consists of 14 residues. Germline loops: CDR1 SEHNR, CDR2 FQNEAQ (reference sequence). This chain's CDR3 is CASSSDRTGEKLFF. As DNA, the CDR3 is TGTGCCAGCAGCTCGGACAGGACGGGTGAAAAACTGTTTTTT.

This clone turned up a few times. The V call is TRBV2, the J call TRBJ1-1; TRBD1 might be the D (6 bases). Looked up from germline, CDR1 is SNHLY and CDR2 is FYNNEI. There are 13 residues in the CDR3. The V gene lost 3 bases and the J gene lost 2 bases, with 7 bases spanning the gap. The CDR3 sequence: CASSEDRNTEAFF. Here the CDR3 DNA reads TGTGCCAGCAGTGAGGACAGAAACACTGAAGCTTTCTTT.

The table lists this clone with a few counts. The chain carries TRBV28 and TRBJ2-1, with 7 bases identical to TRBD1. The length of the CDR3 is 16 residues. The trim removed 4 bases at V and 8 bases at J, leaving 14 bases unmatched. Germline CDR1 is MDHEN and CDR2 is SYDVKM. The CDR3 is CASSSPLNRGRDEQFF. The CDR3, as DNA: TGTGCCAGCAGTTCCCCGCTGAACAGGGGCAGGGATGAGCAGTTCTTC.

V and J are TRBV19 and TRBJ2-1, with 7 bases matching TRBD2. The CDR3 extends over 14 amino acids. The trim removed 6 bases at V and 5 bases at J, leaving 7 bases unmatched. In germline, CDR1 is LNHDA, CDR2 SQIVND (reference sequence). The CDR3 loop reads CASRLLAENNEQFF. In DNA, the CDR3 is TGTGCCAGTAGGTTGCTAGCGGAAAACAATGAGCAGTTCTTC. Full variable domain (remainder filled in from reference TRBV19 and TRBJ2-1): DGGITQSPKYLFRKEGQNVTLSCEQNLNHDAMYWYRQDPGQGLRLIYYSQIVNDFQKGDIAEGYSVSREKKESFPLTVTSAQKNPTAFYLCASRLLAENNEQFFGPGTRLTVL.

The chain combines TRBV7-9 with TRBJ2-1, with 8 nucleotides matching TRBD2. V lost 1 base to trimming and J lost 6 bases; unmatched junction nucleotides: 5. Germline loops: CDR1 SEHNR, CDR2 FQNEAQ (reference sequence). The CDR3 contains 15 residues. The CDR3 DNA sequence: TGTGCCAGCAGCTTAGAGGTAGCGGGATCCAATGAGCAGTTCTTC. Its translation is CASSLEVAGSNEQFF.

The gene calls are TRBV7-2 and TRBJ2-7; TRBD2 might be the D (5 bases). This CDR3 region has 15 residues. Germline CDR1 reads SGHTA; CDR2 reads FQGNSA. Trimming stripped 5 bases from V and 0 bases from J, with 14 bases between. This CDR3 is CASSRPGRPSYEQYF. CDR3 DNA sequence: TGTGCCAGCAGCCGCCCGGGAAGGCCCTCCTACGAGCAGTACTTC. Filled out from reference TRBV7-2 and TRBJ2-7, the complete variable domain reads GAGVSQSPSNKVTEKGKDVELRCDPISGHTALYWYRQSLGQGLEFLIYFQGNSAPDKSGLPSDRFSAERTGGSVSTLTIQRTQQEDSAVYLCASSRPGRPSYEQYFGPGTRLTVT.

This chain links TRBV6-1 with TRBJ1-5, with 7 nucleotides matching TRBD1. This CDR3 comprises 14 residues. From germline, CDR1 is MNHNS and CDR2 SASEGT. Trimming took 9 bases from V and 6 from J; bases not matched to a gene: 11. CDR3 in DNA: TGTGCCAGTATAAAGACAGGGATGGGTCAGCCCCAGCATTTT. It translates to CASIKTGMGQPQHF.

The CDR3 sequence: CSVMVSGAVSEAFF. The CDR3 coding sequence is TGCAGCGTTATGGTTTCGGGAGCGGTGTCTGAAGCTTTCTTT. This rearrangement joins TRBV29-1 to TRBJ1-1, with D unclear. CDR3 size: 14 residues. V shed 5 bases and J shed 6 bases, with 19 bases lying between them. CDR1 is SQVTM and CDR2 is ANQGSEA in the germline V gene.

This rearrangement joins TRBV2 to TRBJ2-3; 11 bases are a match to TRBD2. V lost 8 bases to trimming and J lost 0 bases; unmatched junction nucleotides: 4. Germline CDR1 SNHLY, CDR2 FYNNEI. CDR3 length: 15 residues. The CDR3 sequence is CASGRLAGSTDTQYF. CDR3 DNA: TGTGCCAGCGGGAGACTAGCGGGGAGCACAGATACGCAGTATTTT.